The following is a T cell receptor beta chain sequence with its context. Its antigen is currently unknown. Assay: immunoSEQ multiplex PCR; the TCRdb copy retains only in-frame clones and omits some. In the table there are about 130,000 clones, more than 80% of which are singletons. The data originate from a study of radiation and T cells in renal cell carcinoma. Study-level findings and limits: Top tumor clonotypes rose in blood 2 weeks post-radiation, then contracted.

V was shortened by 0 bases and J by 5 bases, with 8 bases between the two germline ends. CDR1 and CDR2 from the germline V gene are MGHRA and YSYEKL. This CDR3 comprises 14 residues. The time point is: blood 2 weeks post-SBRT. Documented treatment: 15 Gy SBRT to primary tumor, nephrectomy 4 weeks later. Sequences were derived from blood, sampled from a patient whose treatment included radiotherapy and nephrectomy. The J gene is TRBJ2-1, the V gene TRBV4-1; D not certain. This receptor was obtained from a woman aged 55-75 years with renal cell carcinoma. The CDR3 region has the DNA TGCGCCAGCAGCCAAGAGAACTTCAACAATGAGCAGTTCTTC. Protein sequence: CASSQENFNNEQFF.